The rows below give T cell receptor beta chains drawn from one sample of a study of OX40 agonist ivuxolimab in advanced cancers. Assay used: immunoSEQ multiplex PCR; TCRdb lists only in-frame clones, some missing. The table lists fewer than 75,000 clones, about 87% of them singletons. This sample comprised CD4+ or CD8+ T cells sorted from blood, obtained in a trial of the OX40 agonist ivuxolimab. These receptors were obtained from an adult with an advanced solid tumor such as melanoma, head and neck, liver or kidney cancer. CDR3s include the opening cysteine and the closing phenylalanine or tryptophan. The D gene is left open where the match is weak. Expanded clones get a size class; other rows say once, few or many, or leave the size out.

DNA: TGTGCCAGCAGTTTAGTATTCTACGAGCAGTACTTC
CDR3: CASSLVFYEQYF
D: -
J: TRBJ2-7
V: TRBV6-1
size: -

DNA: TGTGCCTGGGGAGATTACGAGCAGTACTTC
CDR3: CAWGDYEQYF
D: -
J: TRBJ2-7
V: TRBV30
size: -

DNA: TGTGCCAGCAGTGTTGACTGGGACGAGCAGTACTTC
CDR3: CASSVDWDEQYF
D: -
J: TRBJ2-7
V: TRBV2
size: -

DNA: TGCGCCAGCAGTGAGTCCTTTTCCGATCAGCCCCAGCATTTT
CDR3: CASSESFSDQPQHF
D: -
J: TRBJ1-5
V: TRBV10-2
size: -

DNA: TGCGCCAGCAGCTTTAATGGAGAGCAGTTCTTC
CDR3: CASSFNGEQFF
D: -
J: TRBJ2-1
V: TRBV5-1
size: -

DNA: TGTGCTTTTTCAGGGGGATATGGCTACACCTTC
CDR3: CAFSGGYGYTF
D: TRBD1
J: TRBJ1-2
V: TRBV30
size: few

DNA: TGTGCCACCAGCAGAGATCTAGGGTCTAATGAAAAACTGTTTTTT
CDR3: CATSRDLGSNEKLFF
D: -
J: TRBJ1-4
V: TRBV15
size: once

DNA: TGTGCCAGCTCACCGACGGACGGGGGGAACACTGAAGCTTTCTTT
CDR3: CASSPTDGGNTEAFF
D: -
J: TRBJ1-1
V: TRBV18
size: -

DNA: TGTGCCAGCTCACCACAGGGGGCTAATGAAAAACTGTTTTTT
CDR3: CASSPQGANEKLFF
D: -
J: TRBJ1-4
V: TRBV18
size: -

DNA: TGTGCCACCAGCAGAGATGATGGACAGGGGGCGAGCAAAAACATTCAGTACTTC
CDR3: CATSRDDGQGASKNIQYF
D: TRBD1
J: TRBJ2-4
V: TRBV15
size: once

DNA: TGTGCCAGTAGTAACCGGGACAGGGGACATAGCAATCAGCCCCAGCATTTT
CDR3: CASSNRDRGHSNQPQHF
D: TRBD1
J: TRBJ1-5
V: TRBV19
size: -

DNA: TGTGCCAGCAGTCGCGCTGACGAGCAGTACTTC
CDR3: CASSRADEQYF
D: -
J: TRBJ2-7
V: TRBV6-1
size: -

DNA: TGCGCCAGCAGCTTGGATGGACAGGGTACCAACGGGGAGCTGTTTTTT
CDR3: CASSLDGQGTNGELFF
D: TRBD1
J: TRBJ2-2
V: TRBV5-1
size: -

DNA: TGTGCCATCAGTGCAGGGGTGGGCAATCAGCCCCAGCATTTT
CDR3: CAISAGVGNQPQHF
D: -
J: TRBJ1-5
V: TRBV10-3
size: once

DNA: TGTGCCACCAGCAGAGACGTAGCGGGAGAGACCCAGTACTTC
CDR3: CATSRDVAGETQYF
D: TRBD2
J: TRBJ2-5
V: TRBV15
size: -

DNA: TGTGCCAGCAGCCAAGATCTACAGCGGGGAGCCCACAATGAGCAGTTCTTC
CDR3: CASSQDLQRGAHNEQFF
D: TRBD2
J: TRBJ2-1
V: TRBV4-2
size: -

DNA: TGTGCCAGCAGCCCCCCGGGATTGGGGACTAATGAAAAACTGTTTTTT
CDR3: CASSPPGLGTNEKLFF
D: -
J: TRBJ1-4
V: TRBV7-2
size: -

DNA: TGTGCCAGCAGCCCCGAGGGGGACAGGGGTTACGAGCAGTACTTC
CDR3: CASSPEGDRGYEQYF
D: TRBD1
J: TRBJ2-7
V: TRBV11-2
size: -

DNA: TGTGCCAGCAGCCCTGGGGCCCGAGGAGACAATGAGCAGTTCTTC
CDR3: CASSPGARGDNEQFF
D: -
J: TRBJ2-1
V: TRBV11-2
size: -

DNA: TGTGCCAGCAGCTTTCCCCTCCAAGAGACCCAGTACTTC
CDR3: CASSFPLQETQYF
D: -
J: TRBJ2-5
V: TRBV5-5
size: -

DNA: TGTGCCAGTAGTTCGCCTAGGGGTGGGAGGGCCGTCACCGGGGAGCTGTTTTTT
CDR3: CASSSPRGGRAVTGELFF
D: TRBD2
J: TRBJ2-2
V: TRBV19
size: -

DNA: TGTGCCAGCAGCGATCCTCAGGGACGGACCCAGTACTTC
CDR3: CASSDPQGRTQYF
D: -
J: TRBJ2-5
V: TRBV5-4
size: -

DNA: TGTGCCAGCAGTGTATCACATAGCACAGATACGCAGTATTTT
CDR3: CASSVSHSTDTQYF
D: -
J: TRBJ2-3
V: TRBV6-1
size: -

DNA: TGTGCCAGCAGCCCTCTCGGGGTGGAAAAACTGTTTTTT
CDR3: CASSPLGVEKLFF
D: -
J: TRBJ1-4
V: TRBV7-6
size: -

DNA: TGTGCCTGGAGTGCTGGGACAGGCTGGGATGAGCAGTTCTTC
CDR3: CAWSAGTGWDEQFF
D: TRBD1
J: TRBJ2-1
V: TRBV30
size: -

DNA: TGTGCCAGCAGCTTAGAGTCGGGACTGGGTGAGCAGTTCTTC
CDR3: CASSLESGLGEQFF
D: -
J: TRBJ2-1
V: TRBV7-6
size: few

DNA: TGTGCCATCAGTGAAATGCCTACCGGCGGGGGGAAAGATACGCAGTATTTT
CDR3: CAISEMPTGGGKDTQYF
D: TRBD2
J: TRBJ2-3
V: TRBV10-3
size: once

DNA: TGCAGCGTTGCCCCGTCCACCGGGGAGCTGTTTTTT
CDR3: CSVAPSTGELFF
D: -
J: TRBJ2-2
V: TRBV29-1
size: -

DNA: TGTGCCAGCCGGGGCGGCAGCCCGTATGGCTACACCTTC
CDR3: CASRGGSPYGYTF
D: -
J: TRBJ1-2
V: TRBV2
size: few

DNA: TGTGCCAGCAGCCTCGGGACAGGGTACGCTGAGCAGTTCTTC
CDR3: CASSLGTGYAEQFF
D: TRBD1
J: TRBJ2-1
V: TRBV11-3
size: -

DNA: TGTGCCAGTAGTATCGGCGGGGGACCCTACAATGAGCAGTTCTTC
CDR3: CASSIGGGPYNEQFF
D: TRBD2
J: TRBJ2-1
V: TRBV19
size: -

DNA: TGTGCCAGCAGCTTTAGCGGGAGGGCCAGGGAGACCCAGTACTTC
CDR3: CASSFSGRARETQYF
D: TRBD2
J: TRBJ2-5
V: TRBV11-2
size: -

DNA: TGCGCCAGCAGCTTCGGGCGGGGCAGCAACCAAGAGACCCAGTACTTC
CDR3: CASSFGRGSNQETQYF
D: -
J: TRBJ2-5
V: TRBV5-1
size: -

DNA: TGTGCCAGCAGGACCCGAGCGGGAGCTACCTACAATGAGCAGTTCTTC
CDR3: CASRTRAGATYNEQFF
D: TRBD2
J: TRBJ2-1
V: TRBV7-8
size: -

DNA: TGTGCCAGCAGCTTGGATGGGAGACAGGTGAACACTGAAGCTTTCTTT
CDR3: CASSLDGRQVNTEAFF
D: -
J: TRBJ1-1
V: TRBV5-4
size: -